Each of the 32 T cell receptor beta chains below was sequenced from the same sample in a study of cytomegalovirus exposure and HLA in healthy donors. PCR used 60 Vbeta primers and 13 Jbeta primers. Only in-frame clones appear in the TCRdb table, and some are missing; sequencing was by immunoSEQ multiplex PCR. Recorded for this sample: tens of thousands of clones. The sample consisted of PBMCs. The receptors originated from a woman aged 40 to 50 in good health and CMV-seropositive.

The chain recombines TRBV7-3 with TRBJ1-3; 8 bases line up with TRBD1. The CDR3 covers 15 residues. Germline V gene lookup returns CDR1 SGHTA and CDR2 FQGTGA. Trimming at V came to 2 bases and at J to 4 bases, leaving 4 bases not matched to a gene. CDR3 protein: CASSLAGGGGNTIYF. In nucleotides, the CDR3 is TGTGCCAGCAGCTTAGCAGGGGGCGGGGGAAACACCATATATTTT.

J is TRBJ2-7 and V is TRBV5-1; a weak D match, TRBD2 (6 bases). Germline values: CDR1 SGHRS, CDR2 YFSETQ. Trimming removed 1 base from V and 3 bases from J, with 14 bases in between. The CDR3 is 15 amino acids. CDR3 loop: CASSLSGVNFYEQYF. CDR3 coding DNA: TGCGCCAGCAGCTTGTCGGGGGTGAATTTCTACGAGCAGTACTTC.

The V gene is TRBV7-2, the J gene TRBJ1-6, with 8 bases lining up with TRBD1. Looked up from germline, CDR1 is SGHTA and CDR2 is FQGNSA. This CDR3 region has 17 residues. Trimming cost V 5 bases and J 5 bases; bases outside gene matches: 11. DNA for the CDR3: TGTGCCAGCAGCCAGAATTCAGGGGGCGCCGATAATTCACCCCTCCACTTT. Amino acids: CASSQNSGGADNSPLHF.

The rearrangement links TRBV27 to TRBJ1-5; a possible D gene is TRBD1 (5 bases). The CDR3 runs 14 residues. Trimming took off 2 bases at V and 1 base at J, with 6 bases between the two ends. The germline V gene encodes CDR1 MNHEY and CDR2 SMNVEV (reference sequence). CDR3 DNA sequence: TGTGCCAGCAGTTTAGGGGGGAGCAATCAGCCCCAGCATTTT. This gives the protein CASSLGGSNQPQHF.

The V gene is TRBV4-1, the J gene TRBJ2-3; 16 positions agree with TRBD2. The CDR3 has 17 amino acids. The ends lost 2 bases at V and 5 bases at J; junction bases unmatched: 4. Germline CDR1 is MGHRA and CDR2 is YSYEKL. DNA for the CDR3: TGCGCCAGCAGCCAACCGGGACTAGCGGGGGGGCTAGATACGCAGTATTTT. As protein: CASSQPGLAGGLDTQYF.

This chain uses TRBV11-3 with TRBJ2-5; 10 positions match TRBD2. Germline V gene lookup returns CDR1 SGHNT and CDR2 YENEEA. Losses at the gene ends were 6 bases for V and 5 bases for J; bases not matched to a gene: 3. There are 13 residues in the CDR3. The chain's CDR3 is CASSSSGSETQYF. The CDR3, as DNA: TGTGCCAGCAGTTCTAGCGGGAGCGAGACCCAGTACTTC. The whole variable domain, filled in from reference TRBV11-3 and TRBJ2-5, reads EAGVVQSPRYKIIEKKQPVAFWCNPISGHNTLYWYLQNLGQGPELLIRYENEEAVDDSQLPKDRFSAERLKGVDSTLKIQPAELGDSAVYLCASSSSGSETQYFGPGTRLLVL.

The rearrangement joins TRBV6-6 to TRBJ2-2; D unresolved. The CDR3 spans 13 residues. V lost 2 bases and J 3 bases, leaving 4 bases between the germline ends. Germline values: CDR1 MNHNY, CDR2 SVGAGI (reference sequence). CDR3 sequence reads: CASSYGHTGELFF. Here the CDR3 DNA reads TGTGCCAGCAGTTACGGGCACACCGGGGAGCTGTTTTTT.

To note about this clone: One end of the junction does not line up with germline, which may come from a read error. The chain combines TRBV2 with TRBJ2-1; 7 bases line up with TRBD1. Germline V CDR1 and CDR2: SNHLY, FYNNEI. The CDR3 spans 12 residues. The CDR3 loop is CASSPDREPPLF. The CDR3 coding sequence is TGTGCCAGCAGTCCCGACAGGGAACCTCCCCTCTTC.

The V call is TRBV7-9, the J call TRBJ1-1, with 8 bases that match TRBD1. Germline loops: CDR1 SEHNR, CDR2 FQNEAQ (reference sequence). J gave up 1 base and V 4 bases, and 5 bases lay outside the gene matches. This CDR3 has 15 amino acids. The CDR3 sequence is CASSSGQGSNTEAFF. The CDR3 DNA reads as TGTGCCAGCAGCTCAGGACAGGGTTCGAACACTGAAGCTTTCTTT.

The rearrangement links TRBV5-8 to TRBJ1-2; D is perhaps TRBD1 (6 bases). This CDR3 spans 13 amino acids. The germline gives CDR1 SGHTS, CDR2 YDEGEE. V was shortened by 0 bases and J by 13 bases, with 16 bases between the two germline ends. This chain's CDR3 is CASSLVGARGCTF. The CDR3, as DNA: TGTGCCAGCAGCTTGGTGGGGGCCCGGGGTTGCACCTTC.

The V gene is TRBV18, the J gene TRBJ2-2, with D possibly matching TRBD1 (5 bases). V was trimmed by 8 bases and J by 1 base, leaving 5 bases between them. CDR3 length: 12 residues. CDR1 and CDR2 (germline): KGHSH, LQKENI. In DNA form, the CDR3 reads TGTGCCAGCACAGGGAACACCGGGGAGCTGTTTTTT. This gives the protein CASTGNTGELFF.

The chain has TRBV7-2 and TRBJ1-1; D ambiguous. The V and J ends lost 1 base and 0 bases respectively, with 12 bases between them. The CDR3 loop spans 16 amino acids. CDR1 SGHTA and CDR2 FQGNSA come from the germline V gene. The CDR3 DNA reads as TGTGCCAGCAGCTTAGGCTTTGGGAGCATGAACACTGAAGCTTTCTTT. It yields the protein CASSLGFGSMNTEAFF.

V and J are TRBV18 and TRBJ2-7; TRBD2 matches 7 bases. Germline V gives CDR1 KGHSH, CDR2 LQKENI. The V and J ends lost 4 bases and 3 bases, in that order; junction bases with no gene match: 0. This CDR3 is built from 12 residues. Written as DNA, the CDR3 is TGTGCCAGCTCACGGGACTACTACGAGCAGTACTTC. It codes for CASSRDYYEQYF.

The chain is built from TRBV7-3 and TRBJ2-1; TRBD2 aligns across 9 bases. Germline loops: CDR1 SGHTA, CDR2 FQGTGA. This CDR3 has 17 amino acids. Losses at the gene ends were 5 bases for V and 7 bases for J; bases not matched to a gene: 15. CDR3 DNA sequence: TGTGCCAGCAGCCCCTGGGGAAAGCGGGAGGAGAGTAATGAGCAGTTCTTC. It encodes CASSPWGKREESNEQFF.

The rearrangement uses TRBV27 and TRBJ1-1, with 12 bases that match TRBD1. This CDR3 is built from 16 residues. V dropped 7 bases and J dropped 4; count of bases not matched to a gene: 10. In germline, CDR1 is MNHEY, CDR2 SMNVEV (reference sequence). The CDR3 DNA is TGTGCCAGCACCTCCCCGGGACAGGGGGCTGCCACTGAAGCTTTCTTT. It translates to CASTSPGQGAATEAFF.

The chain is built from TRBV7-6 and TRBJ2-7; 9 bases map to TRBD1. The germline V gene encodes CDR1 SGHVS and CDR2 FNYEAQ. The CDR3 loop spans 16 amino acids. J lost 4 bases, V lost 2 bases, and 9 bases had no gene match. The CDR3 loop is CASSLIAGQGIYEQYF. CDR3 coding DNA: TGTGCCAGCAGCTTAATCGCTGGACAGGGGATTTACGAGCAGTACTTC.

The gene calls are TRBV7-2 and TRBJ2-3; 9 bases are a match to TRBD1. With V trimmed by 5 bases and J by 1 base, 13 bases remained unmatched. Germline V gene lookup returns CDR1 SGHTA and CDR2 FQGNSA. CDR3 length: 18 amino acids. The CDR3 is CASSPRTGDGLGTDTQYF. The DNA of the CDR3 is TGTGCCAGCAGCCCCAGGACAGGGGACGGTTTGGGCACAGATACGCAGTATTTT.

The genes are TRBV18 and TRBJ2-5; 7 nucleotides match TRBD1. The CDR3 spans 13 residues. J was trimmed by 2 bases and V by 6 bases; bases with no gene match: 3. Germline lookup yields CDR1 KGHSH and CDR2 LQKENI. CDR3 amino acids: CASSRDRQETQYF. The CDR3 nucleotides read TGTGCCAGCTCGAGGGACAGACAAGAGACCCAGTACTTC.

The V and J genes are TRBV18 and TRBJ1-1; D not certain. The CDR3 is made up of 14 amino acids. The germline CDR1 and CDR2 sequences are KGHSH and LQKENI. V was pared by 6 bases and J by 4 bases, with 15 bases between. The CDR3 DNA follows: TGTGCCAGCTCTGGGAGCACTGGACCCACTGAAGCTTTCTTT. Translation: CASSGSTGPTEAFF.

Here the CDR3 DNA reads TGCAGCGTTGATACCGGGGAGCCCTACGAGCAGTACTTC. As protein: CSVDTGEPYEQYF. This chain joins TRBV29-1 and TRBJ2-7; perhaps TRBD2 as D (5 bases). In germline, CDR1 is SQVTM, CDR2 ANQGSEA. This CDR3 spans 13 amino acids. Trimming left V 3 bases short and J 2 bases short, with 11 bases between.

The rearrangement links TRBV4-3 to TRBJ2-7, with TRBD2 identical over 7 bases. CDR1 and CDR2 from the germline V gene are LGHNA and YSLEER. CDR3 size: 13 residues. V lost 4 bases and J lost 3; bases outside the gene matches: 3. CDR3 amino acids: CASSPGLVYEQYF. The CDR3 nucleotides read TGCGCCAGCAGCCCTGGACTAGTCTACGAGCAGTACTTC.

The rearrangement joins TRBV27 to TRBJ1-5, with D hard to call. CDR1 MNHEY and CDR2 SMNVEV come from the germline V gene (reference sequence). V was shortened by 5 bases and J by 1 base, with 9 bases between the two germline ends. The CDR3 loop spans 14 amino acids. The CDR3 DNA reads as TGTGCCAGCAGTGGCGGGCTCAGCAATCAGCCCCAGCATTTT. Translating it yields CASSGGLSNQPQHF.

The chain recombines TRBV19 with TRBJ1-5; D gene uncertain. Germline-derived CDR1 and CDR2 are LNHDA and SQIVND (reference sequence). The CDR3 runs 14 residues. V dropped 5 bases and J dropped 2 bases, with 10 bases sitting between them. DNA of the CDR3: TGTGCCAGTAGTTGGAGCGGGGGCAATCAGCCCCAGCATTTT. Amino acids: CASSWSGGNQPQHF.

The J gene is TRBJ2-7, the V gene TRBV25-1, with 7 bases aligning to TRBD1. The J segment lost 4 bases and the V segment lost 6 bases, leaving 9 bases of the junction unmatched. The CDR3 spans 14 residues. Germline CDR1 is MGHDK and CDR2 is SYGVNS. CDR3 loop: CASSPVQTGYEQYF. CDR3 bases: TGTGCCAGCAGCCCCGTACAGACAGGGTACGAGCAGTACTTC.

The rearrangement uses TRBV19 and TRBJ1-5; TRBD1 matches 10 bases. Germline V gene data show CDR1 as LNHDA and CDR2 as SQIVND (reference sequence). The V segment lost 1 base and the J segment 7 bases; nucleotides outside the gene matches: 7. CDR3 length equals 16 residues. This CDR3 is CASSIGRTGGRQPQHF. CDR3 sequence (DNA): TGTGCCAGTAGTATAGGACGGACAGGGGGTAGGCAGCCCCAGCATTTT.

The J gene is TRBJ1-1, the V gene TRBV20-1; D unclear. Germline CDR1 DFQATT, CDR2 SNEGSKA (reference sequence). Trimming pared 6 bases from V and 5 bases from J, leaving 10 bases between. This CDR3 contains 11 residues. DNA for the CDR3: TGCAGTGCCCAGTCAAGAACTGAAGCTTTCTTT. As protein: CSAQSRTEAFF.

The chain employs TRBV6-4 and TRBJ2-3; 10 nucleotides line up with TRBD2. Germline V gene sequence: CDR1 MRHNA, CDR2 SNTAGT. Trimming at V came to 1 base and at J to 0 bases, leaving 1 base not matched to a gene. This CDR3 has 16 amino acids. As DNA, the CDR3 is TGTGCCAGCAGTGACTTAGCGGGAGGTAGCACAGATACGCAGTATTTT. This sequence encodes CASSDLAGGSTDTQYF.

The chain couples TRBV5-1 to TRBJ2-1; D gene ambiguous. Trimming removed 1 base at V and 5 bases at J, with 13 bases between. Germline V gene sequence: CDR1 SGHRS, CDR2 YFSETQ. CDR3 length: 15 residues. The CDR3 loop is CASSLTAPLNNEQFF. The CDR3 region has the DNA TGCGCCAGCAGCTTGACTGCTCCCCTCAACAATGAGCAGTTCTTC.

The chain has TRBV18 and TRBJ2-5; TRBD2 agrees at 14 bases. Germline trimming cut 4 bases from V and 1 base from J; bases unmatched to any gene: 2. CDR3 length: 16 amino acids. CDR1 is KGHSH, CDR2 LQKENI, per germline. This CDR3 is CASSLGTSGGQETQYF. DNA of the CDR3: TGTGCCAGCTCACTTGGGACTAGCGGGGGCCAAGAGACCCAGTACTTC.

The CDR3 region has the DNA TGTGCCAGTAGTATAGGGGGAGCGGGGGGGGGTAATGAGCAGTTCTTC. Translating gives CASSIGGAGGGNEQFF. The chain is built from TRBV19 and TRBJ2-1; 10 bases line up with TRBD2. The CDR3 has 16 amino acids. Germline V lookup: CDR1 LNHDA, CDR2 SQIVND (reference sequence). With 1 base clipped from V and 7 bases from J, the junction kept 7 bases outside the gene matches.

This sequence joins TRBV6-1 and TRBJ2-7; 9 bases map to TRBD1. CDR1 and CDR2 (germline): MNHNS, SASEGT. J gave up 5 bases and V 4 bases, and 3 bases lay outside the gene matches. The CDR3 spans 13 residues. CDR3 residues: CASSGDRVHEQYF. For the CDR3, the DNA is TGTGCCAGCAGTGGGGACAGGGTCCACGAGCAGTACTTC.

CDR3 coding DNA: TGTGCCAGCAGTTGGGGGACTAGCGGGAGTAAAGGTGAGCAGTTCTTC. Protein product: CASSWGTSGSKGEQFF. The J gene is TRBJ2-1, the V gene TRBV28, with TRBD2 matching 14 bases. The germline V gene encodes CDR1 MDHEN and CDR2 SYDVKM. The junction had 8 bases not matched to a gene; V was cut back by 4 bases and J by 9 bases. The CDR3 is 16 amino acids.